A single sample is the source of the 4 T cell receptor beta chains below, sequenced in a study of regulatory T cells. The primer mix had 52 TRBV and 13 TRBJ primers. Clones were read by immunoSEQ multiplex PCR, and TCRdb kept only the in-frame ones, dropping some. The table has over 25,000 clones, over 85% seen once; the top ten hold around 0.94%. General study results and limits: Hydrophobic residues at CDR3 positions 6 and 7 were enriched in conventional CD4+ T cells of CD3G-deficient patients.

For these receptors, no antigen is known. Sequenced sample: conventional CD4+ T cells sorted from blood. All receptors come from a child aged 2-9 years with CD3G deficiency.

V is TRBV7-2 and J is TRBJ2-7, with D unclear. The CDR3 runs 13 residues. Trimming took off 3 bases at V and 5 bases at J, with 11 bases between the two ends. Germline V gives CDR1 SGHTA, CDR2 FQGNSA. CDR3 sequence reads: CASSFRSSHEQYF. In nucleotides, the CDR3 is TGTGCCAGCAGCTTTCGGAGTTCACACGAGCAGTACTTC.

The J gene is TRBJ2-1, the V gene TRBV28, with D possibly TRBD2 on 5 matching bases. CDR1 is MDHEN and CDR2 is SYDVKM in the germline V gene. The CDR3 runs 14 residues. The V and J ends lost 2 bases and 9 bases respectively, with 14 bases between them. In nucleotides, the CDR3 is TGTGCCAGCAGTTTACCCCGGGAAGTCAGTGAGCAGTTCTTC. As protein: CASSLPREVSEQFF.

DNA of the CDR3: TGCGCCAGCAGCCAAGACGGATTCTCCGGGTTCAGCACAGATACGCAGTATTTT. It specifies CASSQDGFSGFSTDTQYF. The chain links TRBV4-1 to TRBJ2-3; D gene uncertain. Per the germline V gene, CDR1 is MGHRA and CDR2 is YSYEKL. The V end lost 0 bases, the J end lost 0 bases, and 16 bases lay between the germline ends. CDR3 length: 18 amino acids.

This chain uses TRBV5-1 with TRBJ2-3; D perhaps matches TRBD2 (5 bases). Trimming pared 3 bases from V and 4 bases from J, leaving 9 bases between. The CDR3 covers 13 residues. Germline V gives CDR1 SGHRS, CDR2 YFSETQ. CDR3 amino acids: CASSWSGSDTQYF. The CDR3 DNA sequence: TGCGCCAGCAGCTGGTCGGGGTCAGATACGCAGTATTTT.